What follows are 10 T cell receptor beta chains derived from one specimen sequenced in a study of cytomegalovirus exposure and HLA in healthy donors. Only in-frame clones appear in the TCRdb table, and some are missing; sequencing was by immunoSEQ multiplex PCR. Among roughly 120,000 clones, approximately 89% were seen once, and the ten largest hold around 1.9%. The source material was PBMCs. Every receptor here comes from a woman aged 18-29 years in good health and CMV-seronegative.

The CDR3 nucleotides read TGTGCCAGCAGTTCGGACAGGGCTAGCACAGATACGCAGTATTTT. Its protein product is CASSSDRASTDTQYF. The chain links TRBV6-1 to TRBJ2-3; 8 bases are shared with TRBD1. With 5 bases clipped from V and 0 bases from J, the junction kept 4 bases outside the gene matches. This CDR3 has 15 residues. Germline values: CDR1 MNHNS, CDR2 SASEGT.

This clone was observed a single time. This chain joins TRBV27 and TRBJ1-2; D may be TRBD1 (6 bases). Germline assignment: CDR1 MNHEY and CDR2 SMNVEV (reference sequence). V was clipped by 0 bases and J by 8 bases, with 16 bases between them. This CDR3 region has 15 residues. CDR3 region: CASSLSPTGHKGYTF. The CDR3 coding sequence is TGTGCCAGCAGTTTATCCCCCACAGGGCACAAGGGCTACACCTTC.

The chain combines TRBV10-3 with TRBJ1-5, with a weak D call TRBD1 (5 bases). The CDR3 spans 15 residues. Looked up from germline, CDR1 is ENHRY and CDR2 is SYGVKD. The V gene lost 2 bases and the J gene lost 4 bases, with 12 bases spanning the gap. The CDR3 coding sequence is TGTGCCATCAGTGAGATGGAGGGGCGGAATCAGCCCCAGCATTTT. It encodes CAISEMEGRNQPQHF.

The rearrangement uses TRBV7-9 and TRBJ2-2, with 7 bases matching TRBD1. CDR3 length: 14 amino acids. Trimming removed 4 bases from V and 6 bases from J; junction bases left unmatched: 5. Germline V lookup: CDR1 SEHNR, CDR2 FQNEAQ (reference sequence). The DNA for the CDR3 is TGTGCCAGCAGCTCGTACAGGGGCGCCGGGGAGCTGTTTTTT. It codes for CASSSYRGAGELFF.

The chain employs TRBV5-1 and TRBJ2-7; weak D call: TRBD2 (7 bases). V shed 7 bases and J shed 0 bases, with 26 bases lying between them. Germline CDR1 and CDR2: SGHRS and YFSETQ. The CDR3 spans 18 residues. The CDR3 here is CASSPRGAGAPLSYEQYF. The CDR3 DNA reads as TGCGCCAGCTCGCCGAGGGGGGCGGGGGCCCCACTCTCCTACGAGCAGTACTTC. Filled out from reference TRBV5-1 and TRBJ2-7, the complete variable domain reads KAGVTQTPRYLIKTRGQQVTLSCSPISGHRSVSWYQQTPGQGLQFLFEYFSETQRNKGNFPGRFSGRQFSNSRSEMNVSTLELGDSALYLCASSPRGAGAPLSYEQYFGPGTRLTVT.

This clone was seen only once. V usage is TRBV7-2 and J usage is TRBJ2-1; 9 bases agree with TRBD2. This CDR3 spans 14 amino acids. V shed 5 bases and J 8 bases; nucleotides not matched to a gene: 7. Germline V CDR1 and CDR2: SGHTA, FQGNSA. This CDR3 is CASSPGTSIYEQFF. The CDR3 DNA sequence: TGTGCCAGCAGCCCGGGGACTAGCATCTATGAGCAGTTCTTC.

This clone was recorded once. This rearrangement joins TRBV15 to TRBJ2-3, with TRBD2 as a possible D gene (6 bases). Between the trimmed V and J ends, which lost 3 bases and 2 bases, there was a span of 15 bases. Germline assignment: CDR1 LNHNV and CDR2 YYDKDF (reference sequence). CDR3 length: 16 residues. The CDR3 DNA reads as TGTGCCACCAGCAGCCCCCTACTAGCATTCACAGATACGCAGTATTTT. Protein product: CATSSPLLAFTDTQYF. Based on the CDR3 plus reference TRBV15 and TRBJ2-3, the full variable domain is DAMVIQNPRYQVTQFGKPVTLSCSQTLNHNVMYWYQQKSSQAPKLLFHYYDKDFNNEADTPDNFQSRRPNTSFCFLDIRSPGLGDTAMYLCATSSPLLAFTDTQYFGPGTRLTVL.

The gene calls are TRBV29-1 and TRBJ2-7; TRBD1 matches 7 bases. There are 12 residues in the CDR3. Losses at the gene ends were 6 bases for V and 0 bases for J; bases not matched to a gene: 2. CDR1 is SQVTM and CDR2 is ANQGSEA in the germline V gene. The CDR3 reads CSVGDSSYEQYF. The CDR3 DNA follows: TGCAGCGTCGGGGACAGCTCCTACGAGCAGTACTTC.

The genes are TRBV7-2 and TRBJ2-7; 8 bases align to TRBD2. Per the germline V gene, CDR1 is SGHTA and CDR2 is FQGNSA. V was pared by 1 base and J by 5 bases, with 10 bases of the junction left unmatched. The CDR3 loop spans 16 amino acids. This CDR3 is CASSLVPGGPMNEQYF. In nucleotides, the CDR3 is TGTGCCAGCAGCTTAGTGCCGGGAGGGCCCATGAACGAGCAGTACTTC.

The V call is TRBV2, the J call TRBJ2-7, with a weak D call TRBD1 (6 bases). In germline, CDR1 is SNHLY, CDR2 FYNNEI. The CDR3 has 12 amino acids. V lost 9 bases and J lost 0, with 9 bases in between. The CDR3 nucleotides read TGTGCCAGGGACAGAGTCTCCTACGAGCAGTACTTC. It translates to CARDRVSYEQYF.